This passage covers 30 T cell receptor beta chains from one sample sequenced in a study of cytomegalovirus exposure and HLA in healthy donors. The study ran its PCR with 60 Vbeta and 13 Jbeta primers. Sequenced by immunoSEQ multiplex PCR; TCRdb stores in-frame clones only, minus some. The profile shows fewer than 120,000 clones, 65% to 80% of them singletons. Sequencing was done on a sample of PBMCs. The receptors here all came from a man younger than 45 in good health and CMV-seropositive.

The V gene is TRBV13, the J gene TRBJ1-1; D perhaps matches TRBD1 (5 bases). The length of the CDR3 is 16 residues. The V gene lost 2 bases and the J gene lost 12 bases, with 25 bases spanning the gap. Germline lookup yields CDR1 PRHDT and CDR2 FYEKMQ (reference sequence). CDR3 residues: CASSLNAHQQVGISFF. CDR3 coding DNA: TGTGCCAGCAGCTTAAATGCCCACCAACAGGTGGGGATATCTTTCTTT.

The V call is TRBV4-1, the J call TRBJ1-1, with D maybe TRBD1 (5 bases). Trimming shortened V by 0 bases and J by 1 base, and 9 bases separated the two germline ends. This CDR3 has 15 residues. Germline V gene sequence: CDR1 MGHRA, CDR2 YSYEKL. CDR3 residues: CASSQEPQGNTEAFF. The CDR3, as DNA: TGCGCCAGCAGCCAAGAACCCCAGGGGAACACTGAAGCTTTCTTT.

The chain links TRBV5-5 to TRBJ2-7, with TRBD1 matching over 9 bases. The CDR3 has 14 amino acids. Germline CDR1 SGHKS, CDR2 YYEKEE (reference sequence). The V segment lost 4 bases and the J segment 5 bases; nucleotides outside the gene matches: 7. The CDR3 here is CASSPGTGFHEQYF. CDR3 in DNA: TGTGCCAGCAGCCCCGGGACAGGGTTCCACGAGCAGTACTTC.

V gene TRBV11-2 combines with J gene TRBJ1-1; a possible D gene is TRBD1 (6 bases). The germline V gene encodes CDR1 SGHAT and CDR2 FQNNGV. Deletions cut 3 bases from V and 2 bases from J, with 16 bases between. The CDR3 covers 16 residues. The CDR3 region is CASSFRGGLINTEAFF. CDR3 nucleotide sequence: TGTGCCAGCAGCTTTAGGGGGGGGCTGATCAACACTGAAGCTTTCTTT.

The genes are TRBV4-1 and TRBJ2-5; a possible D gene is TRBD2 (6 bases). The V and J ends lost 1 base and 5 bases respectively, with 14 bases between them. The CDR3 runs 15 residues. Germline values: CDR1 MGHRA, CDR2 YSYEKL. The chain's CDR3 is CASSQVRGERETQYF. The CDR3 DNA reads as TGCGCCAGCAGCCAAGTCCGCGGGGAGAGGGAGACCCAGTACTTC.

V and J are TRBV11-2 and TRBJ2-7, with D perhaps TRBD1 (6 bases). The CDR3 consists of 15 residues. Germline CDR1 is SGHAT and CDR2 is FQNNGV. Trimming removed 6 bases from V and 4 bases from J, with 19 bases in between. The CDR3 reads CASSPPAGQPYEQYF. As DNA, the CDR3 is TGTGCCAGCAGTCCCCCCGCCGGACAGCCATACGAGCAGTACTTC.

The genes are TRBV2 and TRBJ1-4; D not certain. V was cut by 0 bases and J by 6 bases, with 14 bases left in between. This CDR3 is built from 16 residues. Germline CDR1 SNHLY, CDR2 FYNNEI. The CDR3 region is CASSEALWALDEKLFF. CDR3 in DNA: TGTGCCAGCAGTGAAGCGCTTTGGGCGTTGGATGAAAAACTGTTTTTT. The complete variable domain, with remaining parts taken from reference TRBV2 and TRBJ1-4, reads EPEVTQTPSHQVTQMGQEVILRCVPISNHLYFYWYRQILGQKVEFLVSFYNNEISEKSEIFDDQFSVERPDGSNFTLKIRSTKLEDSAMYFCASSEALWALDEKLFFGSGTQLSVL.

The V gene is TRBV15, the J gene TRBJ1-5, with a weak D call TRBD1 (5 bases). Germline V gene data show CDR1 as LNHNV and CDR2 as YYDKDF (reference sequence). The CDR3 runs to 16 residues. V was trimmed by 0 bases and J by 3 bases, leaving 12 bases between them. CDR3 region: CATSREAGRTNQPQHF. The CDR3 bases are TGTGCCACCAGCAGAGAGGCAGGGCGTACCAATCAGCCCCAGCATTTT.

The chain carries TRBV9 and TRBJ2-7, with D tentatively TRBD1 (6 bases). CDR3 size: 14 residues. The V end was cut by 4 bases, the J end by 1 base, with 12 bases between. Germline values: CDR1 SGDLS, CDR2 YYNGEE. The CDR3 DNA sequence: TGTGCCAGCAGCCCCGACAGGCAATCCTACGAGCAGTACTTC. As protein: CASSPDRQSYEQYF.

This chain connects TRBV5-6 to TRBJ2-3; the match to TRBD2 covers 7 bases. V lost 0 bases and J lost 1; bases outside the gene matches: 11. Germline assignment: CDR1 SGHDT and CDR2 YYEEEE. The CDR3 covers 18 residues. The CDR3 DNA is TGTGCCAGCAGCTTGGATATCCGACTAGCTGTCGGCACAGATACGCAGTATTTT. This encodes CASSLDIRLAVGTDTQYF.

The chain employs TRBV7-6 and TRBJ2-2; TRBD1 matches at 9 bases. The J segment lost 4 bases and the V segment lost 2 bases, leaving 2 bases of the junction unmatched. CDR1 and CDR2 from the germline V gene are SGHVS and FNYEAQ. The CDR3 loop spans 15 amino acids. CDR3 sequence (DNA): TGTGCCAGCAGCTTATCGACAGGGGGCACCGGGGAGCTGTTTTTT. It is translated as CASSLSTGGTGELFF.

The J gene is TRBJ1-3, the V gene TRBV27; D is unclear. Germline CDR1 and CDR2: MNHEY and SMNVEV (reference sequence). The CDR3 is 14 amino acids. The V end was cut by 6 bases, the J end by 0 bases, with 9 bases between. The CDR3 bases are TGTGCCAGCAGGCTAAGTGGCTCTGGAAACACCATATATTTT. It encodes CASRLSGSGNTIYF.

This chain links TRBV7-9 with TRBJ2-4; no definite D call. The CDR3 totals 13 residues. With 1 base removed from V and 6 bases from J, the gap between germline ends came to 7 bases. CDR1 and CDR2 from the germline V gene are SEHNR and FQNEAQ (reference sequence). The CDR3 nucleotides read TGTGCCAGCAGCTTAGGTACCAGAAACATTCAGTACTTC. Amino acids: CASSLGTRNIQYF.

The chain is built from TRBV5-1 and TRBJ2-2; tentative D call: TRBD1 (6 bases). The CDR3 extends over 16 amino acids. V was clipped by 3 bases and J by 2 bases, with 14 bases between them. Germline V gene lookup returns CDR1 SGHRS and CDR2 YFSETQ. The CDR3 is CASSWLGGSNTGELFF. CDR3 DNA: TGCGCCAGCAGCTGGTTAGGGGGATCCAACACCGGGGAGCTGTTTTTT. Full variable domain (remainder filled in from reference TRBV5-1 and TRBJ2-2): KAGVTQTPRYLIKTRGQQVTLSCSPISGHRSVSWYQQTPGQGLQFLFEYFSETQRNKGNFPGRFSGRQFSNSRSEMNVSTLELGDSALYLCASSWLGGSNTGELFFGEGSRLTVL.

The chain is built from TRBV29-1 and TRBJ1-5; the D gene is possibly TRBD1 (5 bases). With 7 bases removed from V and 5 bases from J, the gap between germline ends came to 15 bases. The CDR3 is 13 amino acids. Germline V gives CDR1 SQVTM, CDR2 ANQGSEA. CDR3 DNA: TGCAGCGGCTCCGGGGGATTCGATCAGCCCCAGCATTTT. Translation: CSGSGGFDQPQHF. Full variable domain (outside the CDR3, taken from reference TRBV29-1 and TRBJ1-5): SAVISQKPSRDICQRGTSLTIQCQVDSQVTMMFWYRQQPGQSLTLIATANQGSEATYESGFVIDKFPISRPNLTFSTLTVSNMSPEDSSIYLCSGSGGFDQPQHFGDGTRLSIL.

The chain joins TRBV27 to TRBJ2-5; D gene uncertain. From germline, CDR1 is MNHEY and CDR2 SMNVEV (reference sequence). This CDR3 spans 11 amino acids. Trimming shortened V by 2 bases and J by 5 bases, and 3 bases separated the two germline ends. As DNA, the CDR3 is TGTGCCAGCAGTTTAAGCGAGACCCAGTACTTC. Its translation is CASSLSETQYF.

V and J are TRBV5-1 and TRBJ2-3; 7 bases line up with TRBD2. Germline V gives CDR1 SGHRS, CDR2 YFSETQ. The CDR3 is 16 amino acids. With 6 bases clipped from V and 2 bases from J, the junction kept 12 bases outside the gene matches. This chain's CDR3 is CASTSGPGGITDTQYF. The CDR3 coding sequence is TGCGCCAGCACCTCTGGTCCCGGGGGGATCACAGATACGCAGTATTTT.

The genes are TRBV10-1 and TRBJ2-7; 7 bases are shared with TRBD2. CDR1 WNHNN and CDR2 SYGVQD come from the germline V gene (reference sequence). This CDR3 comprises 16 residues. The trim removed 3 bases at V and 6 bases at J, leaving 14 bases unmatched. The CDR3 region has the DNA TGCGCCAGCAGTGATGGGACTAAGGGACGTCTAAGCGAGCAGTACTTC. Amino acid sequence: CASSDGTKGRLSEQYF.

The rearrangement links TRBV18 to TRBJ2-3; the match to TRBD2 covers 10 bases. The V gene's germline CDR1 is KGHSH and CDR2 LQKENI. The CDR3 is made up of 17 amino acids. V shed 4 bases, J shed 1 base, and the junction held 8 bases outside the gene matches. The CDR3 loop reads CASSRLRSGGGTDTQYF. For the CDR3, the DNA is TGTGCCAGCTCACGTCTAAGGAGCGGGGGGGGCACAGATACGCAGTATTTT.

The chain is built from TRBV19 and TRBJ2-3, with D possibly being TRBD2 (5 bases). This CDR3 has 14 residues. V gave up 10 bases and J gave up 0 bases, with 14 bases separating them. The germline CDR1 and CDR2 sequences are LNHDA and SQIVND (reference sequence). CDR3 bases: TGTGCCACTCGGCCAAGAGGGAGCACAGATACGCAGTATTTT. As protein: CATRPRGSTDTQYF.

The chain couples TRBV6-5 to TRBJ2-1; 7 nucleotides align to TRBD2. The CDR3 consists of 11 residues. V dropped 8 bases and J dropped 5; count of bases not matched to a gene: 0. The germline CDR1 and CDR2 sequences are MNHEY and SVGAGI. CDR3 sequence (DNA): TGTGCCAGCGGGAGGGACAATGAGCAGTTCTTC. Its protein is CASGRDNEQFF.

The chain employs TRBV19 and TRBJ2-2, with a possible D match to TRBD2 (7 bases). Germline values: CDR1 LNHDA, CDR2 SQIVND (reference sequence). This CDR3 comprises 15 residues. V was trimmed by 6 bases and J by 7 bases, leaving 18 bases between them. CDR3 sequence: CASSRMGGGGGELFF. CDR3 in DNA: TGTGCCAGTAGCCGAATGGGAGGGGGGGGCGGGGAGCTGTTTTTT.

J is TRBJ1-1 and V is TRBV6-1; 10 nucleotides match TRBD1. With V trimmed by 5 bases and J by 1 base, 4 bases remained unmatched. The CDR3 has 15 amino acids. Looked up from germline, CDR1 is MNHNS and CDR2 is SASEGT. CDR3 sequence: CASSWRDRGNTEAFF. The CDR3 bases are TGTGCCAGCAGTTGGAGGGACAGGGGGAACACTGAAGCTTTCTTT.

The J gene is TRBJ1-6, the V gene TRBV12-5; no clear D gene. CDR3 length: 19 amino acids. Germline values: CDR1 LGHNT, CDR2 FRNRAP. Between the trimmed V and J ends, which lost 0 bases and 0 bases, there was a span of 15 bases. CDR3 sequence reads: CASGLVLGRPSSYNSPLHF. The CDR3 region has the DNA TGTGCTAGTGGTTTGGTCCTCGGTCGCCCGAGCTCCTATAATTCACCCCTCCACTTT.

The chain links TRBV21-1 to TRBJ1-2. TRBV21-1 is marked as a pseudogene. This CDR3 contains 17 residues. The CDR3 nucleotides read TGTGCCAGCAGCCCCGGGGGGACACCCCGAGCTAACTATGGCTACACCTTC. It yields the protein CASSPGGTPRANYGYTF.

The chain combines TRBV30 with TRBJ1-1, with D unclear. The length of the CDR3 is 12 residues. The germline V gene encodes CDR1 GTSNPN and CDR2 SVGIG (reference sequence). V was cut by 2 bases and J by 5 bases, with 9 bases left in between. DNA for the CDR3: TGTGCCTGGAGTCCGGCGGGGACTGAAGCTTTCTTT. It specifies CAWSPAGTEAFF.

The CDR3 region is CASSLGGGEQYF. CDR3 DNA sequence: TGTGCCAGCAGCTTGGGAGGGGGCGAGCAGTACTTC. The chain recombines TRBV5-4 with TRBJ2-7, with a tentative D call TRBD1 (6 bases). From germline, CDR1 is SGHNT and CDR2 YYREEE (reference sequence). CDR3 length: 12 amino acids. V was shortened by 0 bases and J by 6 bases, with 7 bases between the two germline ends.

The rearrangement joins TRBV21-1 to TRBJ2-7; TRBD2, the table's D call, was not compared with the DNA. TRBV21-1 is listed as a pseudogene. The CDR3 loop spans 14 amino acids. The CDR3 is CASSKARERTEQYF. The CDR3 DNA is TGTGCCAGCAGCAAAGCGCGGGAAAGGACCGAGCAGTACTTC.

V gene TRBV10-3 combines with J gene TRBJ2-1; maybe TRBD2 (7 bases). Germline V gene lookup returns CDR1 ENHRY and CDR2 SYGVKD. V dropped 10 bases and J dropped 3 bases, with 16 bases sitting between them. This CDR3 comprises 14 residues. The CDR3 here is CATTGGPGYNEQFF. The CDR3 DNA is TGTGCCACTACGGGGGGCCCCGGCTACAATGAGCAGTTCTTC.

The rearrangement links TRBV5-1 to TRBJ2-7; possible D gene TRBD1, 7 bases. The CDR3 is 16 residues long. Germline CDR1 SGHRS, CDR2 YFSETQ. Trimming removed 0 bases at V and 4 bases at J, with 17 bases between. Written as DNA, the CDR3 is TGCGCCAGCAGCTTGGCCGCGGCAGGGGGGAATTACGAGCAGTACTTC. It yields the protein CASSLAAAGGNYEQYF.